This T cell receptor (beta chain) is from a study of cytomegalovirus exposure and HLA in healthy donors. The study's findings and limits: Reported results showed that the classifier diagnosed cytomegalovirus status with high specificity and sensitivity. Investigators reported 150 to 200 TCR beta chains as tied to cytomegalovirus.

Sequencing used immunoSEQ multiplex PCR; TCRdb keeps in-frame clones, though not all of them. The sample includes some 130,000 clones, more than 75% of them seen just once. Turning to this clone: Its antigen is undetermined.

V was pared by 7 bases and J by 2 bases, with 15 bases between. The germline gives CDR1 MNHNY, CDR2 SVGAGI (reference sequence). This CDR3 has 16 residues. This clonotype was obtained from a young woman in good health and CMV-seropositive. The chain combines TRBV6-6 with TRBJ1-6; TRBD1 might be the D (5 bases). The sample taken for sequencing was PBMCs. This CDR3 reads CASNPLGGAYNSPLHF. The CDR3 region has the DNA TGTGCCAGCAACCCACTGGGGGGTGCCTATAATTCACCCCTCCACTTT.